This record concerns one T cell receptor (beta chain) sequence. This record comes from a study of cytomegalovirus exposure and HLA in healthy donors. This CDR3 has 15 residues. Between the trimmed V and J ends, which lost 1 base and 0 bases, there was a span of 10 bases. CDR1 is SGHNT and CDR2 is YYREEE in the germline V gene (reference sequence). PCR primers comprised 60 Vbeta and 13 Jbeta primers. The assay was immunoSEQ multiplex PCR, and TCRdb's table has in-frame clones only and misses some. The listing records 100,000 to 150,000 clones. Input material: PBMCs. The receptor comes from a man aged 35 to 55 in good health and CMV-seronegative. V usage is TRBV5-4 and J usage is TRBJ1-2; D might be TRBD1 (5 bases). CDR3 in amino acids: CASSLWGGPNYGYTF. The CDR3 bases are TGTGCCAGCAGCTTGTGGGGGGGACCTAACTATGGCTACACCTTC.